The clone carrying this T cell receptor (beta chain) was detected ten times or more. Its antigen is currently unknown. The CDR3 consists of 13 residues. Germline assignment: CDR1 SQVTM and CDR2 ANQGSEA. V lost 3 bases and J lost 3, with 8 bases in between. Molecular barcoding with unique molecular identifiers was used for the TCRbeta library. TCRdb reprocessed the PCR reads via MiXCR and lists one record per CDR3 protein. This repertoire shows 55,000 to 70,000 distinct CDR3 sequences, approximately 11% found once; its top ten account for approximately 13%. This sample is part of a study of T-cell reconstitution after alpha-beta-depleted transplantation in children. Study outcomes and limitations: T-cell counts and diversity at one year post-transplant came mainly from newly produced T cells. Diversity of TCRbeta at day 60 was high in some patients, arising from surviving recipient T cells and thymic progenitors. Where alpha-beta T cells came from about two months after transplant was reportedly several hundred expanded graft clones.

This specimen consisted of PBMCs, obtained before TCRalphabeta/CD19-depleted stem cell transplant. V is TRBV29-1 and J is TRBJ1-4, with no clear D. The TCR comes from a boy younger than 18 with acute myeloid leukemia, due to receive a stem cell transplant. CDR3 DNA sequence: TGCAGCGTTGAGGTTGGACCTAATGAAAAACTGTTTTTT. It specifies CSVEVGPNEKLFF.